The source of this T cell receptor beta chain is a study of T cell repertoires in cytomegalovirus infection (dated by TCRdb to 2018 to 2020). Turning to the overall study: The HLA type of each donor mattered for the analysis, because public TCR beta signatures pointed to carriage of CMV infection along with the matching HLA type.

This clonotype was seen many times. The antigen this receptor binds is unknown. There are no base qualities to consult, and no much larger clone falls within one base. Summary of the overall study and its limitations: Cumulative frequency of public TCR beta family members discriminated carriers of CMV infection plus the relevant HLA type in this cohort and an independent approximately 340-donor cohort. The ex vivo response was dominated by HLA-C-restricted CMV-specific TCR beta clonotypes, which also provided the single most frequent clonotype in two of eight donors.

Sequencing took place on an Illumina HiSeq 1500. Clones were called with MiXCR by TCRdb after fastp trimmed the public reads at Q25, and only in-frame beta chains were retained. Every CDR3 protein is listed once, alongside the most common genes and DNA of its rows. This sample gives about 490,000 distinct CDR3 sequences in total; approximately 17% of them show up just once. About 24% of the sample is in the top ten clones. Trimming leaves V shorter by 5 bases and J shorter by 3 bases, with the junction holding 7 bases beyond the gene matches. The CDR3 contains 14 residues, cysteine and phenylalanine counted. Just CDR3 DNA is preserved here, 42 bases in frame from base 1. Taken from the germline V gene (reference sequence), the CDR1 and CDR2 loops are LNHDA and SQIVND.

The rearrangement joined TRBV19 to TRBJ2-7; 7 nucleotides in the junction match TRBD2. Sequenced sample: CD8+ T cells from PBMCs. This TCR was recovered from a human donor in good health (CMV status not recorded). Some clones in this sample may be carry-over from other donors' samples. The encoded CDR3 is CASSGAGYVYEQYF. The bases read TGTGCCAGTAGTGGAGCGGGGTACGTCTACGAGCAGTACTTC.